These T cell receptor beta chains were read from a single sample in a study of T cell repertoires in cytomegalovirus infection. TCRdb reprocessed the reads via MiXCR and lists one record per CDR3 protein. The table lists fewer than 700,000 distinct CDR3 sequences, more than 20% of them singletons, with around 8% in the top ten. The sample consisted of CD8+ T cells from PBMCs. These receptors were obtained from a human donor in good health (CMV status not recorded). Some clones in this sample may be carry-over from other donors' samples. Both conserved end residues are part of each CDR3. A D gene is named only where the DNA matches it firmly. A clone size is listed for some rows: how often the clone was seen (once, few, many), or a class if it is expanded.

16 | TRBJ2-4 | once | TRBD2 | TRBV5-6 | CANILREGSAKNIQYF | TGTGCCAACATCCTTCGGGAGGGGTCGGCCAAAAACATTCAGTACTTC
13 | TRBJ2-3 | - | - | TRBV6-5 | CASNNPATDTQYF | TGTGCCAGCAACAACCCAGCCACAGATACGCAGTATTTT
13 | TRBJ2-1 | - | - | TRBV9 | CASSVVGYNEQFF | TGTGCCAGCAGCGTGGTGGGGTACAATGAGCAGTTCTTC
12 | TRBJ1-2 | - | - | TRBV6-2/TRBV6-3 | CASRPTGYGYTF | TGTGCCAGCAGGCCTACAGGATATGGCTACACCTTC
17 | TRBJ1-5 | - | - | TRBV6-6 | CASSTVDRYYSNQPQHF | TGTGCCAGCAGTACCGTTGACAGGTACTATAGCAATCAGCCCCAGCATTTT
15 | TRBJ2-7 | few | - | TRBV10-3 | CAISGGTSRDYEQYF | TGTGCCATCAGTGGCGGGACAAGTCGCGACTACGAGCAGTACTTC
13 | TRBJ1-1 | few | - | TRBV6-5 | CASSYSTVYEAFF | TGTGCCAGCAGTTACTCGACAGTTTATGAAGCTTTCTTT
14 | TRBJ2-5 | - | - | TRBV18 | CASSPLSLEETQYF | TGTGCCAGCTCACCACTCTCCCTGGAAGAGACCCAGTACTTC
17 | TRBJ1-6 | - | TRBD1 | TRBV20-1 | CSARELISGTGLTPLHF | TGCAGTGCTAGAGAACTTATATCCGGGACAGGGTTGACACCCCTCCACTTT
13 | TRBJ1-2 | - | - | TRBV25-1 | CASSDRRGYGYTF | TGTGCCAGCAGTGACCGCAGGGGCTATGGCTACACCTTC
14 | TRBJ2-1 | - | - | TRBV29-1 | CGALGSFSYNEQFF | TGCGGAGCCCTGGGGTCGTTCTCCTACAATGAGCAGTTCTTC
16 | TRBJ2-1 | few | - | TRBV6-2/TRBV6-3 | CASSYSLQPSYNEQFF | TGTGCCAGCAGTTACTCGCTTCAACCCTCCTACAATGAGCAGTTCTTC
17 | TRBJ2-4 | few | - | TRBV7-9 | CASSDTTGAEAKNIQYF | TGTGCCAGCAGCGACACAACTGGGGCCGAGGCCAAAAACATTCAGTACTTC
12 | TRBJ2-1 | - | TRBD1 | TRBV28 | CASGQDYNEQFF | TGTGCCAGCGGACAGGACTACAATGAGCAGTTCTTC
15 | TRBJ2-1 | - | TRBD2 | TRBV20-1 | CSADGLAENYNEQFF | TGCAGTGCTGACGGACTAGCGGAGAACTACAATGAGCAGTTCTTC
13 | TRBJ2-1 | - | - | TRBV29-1 | CSVVGGPLNEQFF | TGCAGCGTTGTTGGGGGGCCGCTCAATGAGCAGTTCTTC
17 | TRBJ2-6 | - | - | TRBV12-3/TRBV12-4 | CASSLIPFGSGANVLTF | TGTGCCAGCAGTTTAATCCCATTTGGCTCTGGGGCCAACGTCCTGACTTTC
17 | TRBJ1-6 | - | - | TRBV6-8 | CASSYLGQSSYNSPLHF | TGTGCCAGCAGTTACCTAGGGCAAAGCTCCTATAATTCACCCCTCCACTTT
13 | TRBJ1-1 | - | - | TRBV28 | CASSFLEVTEAFF | TGTGCCAGCAGTTTTTTGGAGGTCACTGAAGCTTTCTTT
13 | TRBJ1-2 | - | TRBD1 | TRBV10-3 | CATLGQPNYGYTF | TGTGCCACCCTGGGACAGCCCAACTATGGCTACACCTTC
15 | TRBJ2-7 | - | TRBD1 | TRBV11-2 | CASSLQGARAYEQYF | TGTGCCAGCAGCTTACAGGGGGCGAGGGCCTACGAGCAGTACTTC
13 | TRBJ2-1 | - | TRBD2 | TRBV20-1 | CSATSGDYNEQFF | TGCAGTGCTACTAGCGGGGACTACAATGAGCAGTTCTTC
15 | TRBJ2-1 | few | TRBD2 | TRBV7-6 | CASSYGLAGGGEQFF | TGTGCCAGCAGCTATGGACTAGCGGGGGGGGGTGAGCAGTTCTTC
14 | TRBJ1-2 | few | - | TRBV20-1 | CSARWSGIPYGYTF | TGCAGTGCTCGATGGTCCGGGATCCCCTATGGCTACACCTTC
13 | TRBJ1-1 | once | - | TRBV20-1 | CSARGSVAPEAFF | TGCAGTGCTAGAGGTTCAGTCGCCCCTGAAGCTTTCTTT
16 | TRBJ2-1 | few | TRBD1 | TRBV19 | CASSLWGTGMSNEQFF | TGTGCCAGTAGTTTATGGGGGACAGGGATGTCTAATGAGCAGTTCTTC
11 | TRBJ2-1 | - | - | TRBV10-3 | CAISESGEQFF | TGTGCCATCAGTGAGTCGGGTGAGCAGTTCTTC
15 | TRBJ2-1 | - | TRBD2 | TRBV20-1 | CSARDRTRAGDEQFF | TGCAGTGCTAGAGATCGTACCAGGGCGGGGGATGAGCAGTTCTTC
13 | TRBJ1-1 | few | - | TRBV20-1 | CSARMGSNTEAFF | TGCAGTGCTAGAATGGGGTCCAACACTGAAGCTTTCTTT
14 | TRBJ2-3 | - | - | TRBV7-6 | CAANRDQSTDTQYF | TGTGCCGCCAATCGGGATCAAAGCACAGATACGCAGTATTTT
10 | TRBJ2-3 | - | - | TRBV29-1 | CSAGQDTQYF | TGCAGCGCAGGGCAGGATACGCAGTATTTT
16 | TRBJ2-3 | - | - | TRBV4-2 | CASSQPSGTSTDTQYF | TGTGCCAGCAGCCAACCCTCGGGGACTAGCACAGATACGCAGTATTTT
14 | TRBJ2-7 | many | - | TRBV7-9 | CASSLGGGRDEQYF | TGTGCCAGCAGCTTAGGGGGCGGACGGGACGAGCAGTACTTC
17 | TRBJ1-6 | - | - | TRBV28 | CASKLGTQSSYNSPLHF | TGTGCCAGCAAATTAGGAACCCAGAGCTCCTATAATTCACCCCTCCACTTT
15 | TRBJ1-5 | - | - | TRBV20-1 | CSARDESPYISPQHF | TGCAGTGCTAGAGATGAGTCCCCTTATATCAGCCCCCAGCATTTT
15 | TRBJ1-6 | many | TRBD1 | TRBV28 | CASSPRDRPNSPLHF | TGTGCCAGCAGTCCCCGGGACAGGCCTAATTCACCCCTCCACTTT
15 | TRBJ2-1 | - | TRBD1 | TRBV7-8 | CASISTGARDNEQFF | TGTGCCAGCATCAGTACAGGGGCCAGGGACAATGAGCAGTTCTTC
14 | TRBJ2-1 | few | TRBD2 | TRBV20-1 | CSARDKLAGDEQFF | TGCAGTGCTAGAGATAAGCTAGCGGGCGATGAGCAGTTCTTC
13 | TRBJ2-3 | - | - | TRBV20-1 | CSARDFIRDTQYF | TGCAGTGCTAGAGATTTTATCCGAGATACGCAGTATTTT
13 | TRBJ1-5 | - | - | TRBV29-1 | CSVGGARNQPQHF | TGCAGCGTTGGAGGGGCCCGGAATCAGCCCCAGCATTTT
15 | TRBJ1-1 | - | - | TRBV7-6 | CASSLVGRRNTEAFF | TGTGCCAGCAGCTTAGTGGGCAGGAGGAACACTGAAGCTTTCTTT
16 | TRBJ2-1 | many | TRBD2 | TRBV6-5 | CASSYGLAGSYNEQFF | TGTGCCAGCAGTTACGGACTAGCGGGGTCCTACAATGAGCAGTTCTTC
15 | TRBJ1-2 | few | TRBD1 | TRBV29-1 | CSVEDPDRGVGGYTF | TGCAGCGTTGAAGATCCCGACAGGGGGGTAGGTGGCTACACCTTC
14 | TRBJ2-7 | many | - | TRBV7-9 | CASSLSGAIYEQYF | TGTGCCAGCAGCTTATCAGGGGCCATCTACGAGCAGTACTTC
15 | TRBJ2-3 | - | - | TRBV27 | CVSTPGSTLGDTQYF | TGTGTCAGCACCCCCGGATCCACCCTGGGAGATACGCAGTATTTT
16 | TRBJ2-1 | few | - | TRBV25-1 | CASSGWEKSSYNEQFF | TGTGCCAGCAGTGGATGGGAGAAGAGCTCCTACAATGAGCAGTTCTTC
13 | TRBJ2-3 | - | - | TRBV20-1 | CSGQEASTDTQYF | TGCAGTGGGCAGGAGGCTAGCACAGATACGCAGTATTTT
17 | TRBJ2-3 | - | - | TRBV7-2 | CASSTISGRSSTDTQYF | TGTGCCAGCAGCACCATATCAGGACGGTCTAGCACAGATACGCAGTATTTT
13 | TRBJ2-5 | many | - | TRBV7-9 | CASSYAYQETQYF | TGTGCCAGCAGCTACGCATACCAAGAGACCCAGTACTTC
14 | TRBJ2-3 | - | TRBD2 | TRBV2 | CASMLPTSSDTQYF | TGTGCCAGCATGCTACCGACTAGCTCCGATACGCAGTATTTT
14 | TRBJ1-4 | many | TRBD1 | TRBV12-3/TRBV12-4 | CASSGTGGSEKLFF | TGTGCCAGCAGTGGGACAGGGGGCTCGGAAAAACTGTTTTTT
15 | TRBJ2-2 | - | - | TRBV27 | CASSLFRMNTGELFF | TGTGCCAGCAGTTTGTTCAGAATGAACACCGGGGAGCTGTTTTTT
16 | TRBJ2-1 | few | - | TRBV4-1 | CASSQENGGMYNEQFF | TGCGCCAGCAGCCAAGAAAACGGGGGAATGTACAATGAGCAGTTCTTC
15 | TRBJ2-1 | many | - | TRBV7-8 | CASSLVTQVLNEQFF | TGTGCCAGCAGCTTGGTTACACAGGTCCTCAATGAGCAGTTCTTC
16 | TRBJ2-3 | many | - | TRBV7-9 | CASSLRSQGSTDTQYF | TGTGCCAGCAGCTTACGTTCGCAGGGTAGTACAGATACGCAGTATTTT
18 | TRBJ2-3 | few | TRBD2 | TRBV7-8 | CASSLRLAGGQGTDTQYF | TGTGCCAGCAGCTTAAGACTAGCGGGGGGACAGGGCACAGATACGCAGTATTTT
15 | TRBJ2-1 | few | - | TRBV5-5 | CASSLGGGINNEQFF | TGTGCCAGCAGCTTGGGGGGCGGCATTAACAATGAGCAGTTCTTC